The sample holds one count of the clone carrying this TCR beta chain. The germline V gene has CDR1 SGHNT and CDR2 YYREEE (reference sequence). CDR3 length: 16 residues. Trimming stripped 0 bases from V and 6 bases from J, with 15 bases between. Generated by immunoSEQ multiplex PCR, the TCRdb table keeps only in-frame clones and is missing some. The repertoire holds about 160,000 clones, around 95% seen once, with about 4% in the top ten. The data originate from a study of control samples from healthy donors and cancer patients. The V gene is TRBV5-4, the J gene TRBJ2-2; D is possibly TRBD1 (5 bases). This clonotype originated in a woman aged 55-75 years in good health. Sequenced sample: blood. The CDR3 DNA is TGTGCCAGCAGCTTGGTGGGGCACGCCGTGTCCGGGGAGCTGTTTTTT. It encodes CASSLVGHAVSGELFF.